One and the same sample provided the 13 T cell receptor beta chains below, sequenced in a study of neoadjuvant anti-PD-1 for oral cavity cancer. Only in-frame clones appear in the TCRdb table, and some are missing; sequencing was by immunoSEQ multiplex PCR. The data show fewer than 15,000 clones, around three fifths seen once. Sequenced here: tumor tissue, sampled before nivolumab (anti-PD-1) treatment. The receptors come from a person aged 40 to 85 with oral cavity squamous cell carcinoma.

The chain recombines TRBV5-8 with TRBJ2-7; perhaps TRBD2 as D (5 bases). The germline CDR1 and CDR2 sequences are SGHTS and YDEGEE. CDR3 length: 10 amino acids. V lost 3 bases and J 13 bases, leaving 11 bases between the germline ends. For the CDR3, the DNA is TGTGCCAGCAGCTCGCGGGTTTCATACTTC. Its translation: CASSSRVSYF.

This clone was counted only a few times. This chain links TRBV7-2 with TRBJ1-1, with D possibly TRBD1 on 6 matching bases. Germline V CDR1 and CDR2: SGHTA, FQGNSA. This CDR3 comprises 13 residues. Trimming took 0 bases from V and 8 from J, leaving 10 bases between them. For the CDR3, the DNA is TGTGCCAGCAGCTTAGCCGGACAGCCAGAAGCTTTCTTT. The encoded protein is CASSLAGQPEAFF. Supplemented by reference TRBV7-2 and TRBJ1-1, the full variable domain reads GAGVSQSPSNKVTEKGKDVELRCDPISGHTALYWYRQSLGQGLEFLIYFQGNSAPDKSGLPSDRFSAERTGGSVSTLTIQRTQQEDSAVYLCASSLAGQPEAFFGQGTRLTVV.

Of note for this clone: The junction shows a germline mismatch at one end, possibly a read error. The V gene is TRBV18, the J gene TRBJ2-2; D gene ambiguous. Germline CDR1 KGHSH, CDR2 LQKENI. The CDR3 spans 12 residues. The CDR3 nucleotides read TGTGCCAGCTCTAGCAACAGCGGGGAGCTGTTTTTT. Its protein product is CASSSNSGELFF.

The chain carries TRBV19 and TRBJ1-4; TRBD1 aligns across 10 bases. CDR1 and CDR2 from the germline V gene are LNHDA and SQIVND (reference sequence). After removal of 6 bases from V and 10 bases from J, the junction contained 5 bases not matched to a gene. The CDR3 is 13 amino acids. The CDR3: CASRDRGERKLFF. DNA for the CDR3: TGTGCCAGTAGGGACAGGGGGGAAAGAAAACTGTTTTTT.

The CDR3, as DNA: TGTGCCAGCAGCTCTGAAGGGAGCAATCAGCCCCAGCATTTT. Encoded protein: CASSSEGSNQPQHF. This chain links TRBV5-5 with TRBJ1-5; no reliable D call. Trimming took off 3 bases at V and 1 base at J, with 8 bases between the two ends. This CDR3 comprises 14 residues. Germline CDR1 SGHKS, CDR2 YYEKEE (reference sequence).

This clone was seen a single time. The CDR3 region is CASSMNRVSEQFF. The DNA of the CDR3 is TGTGCCAGCAGCATGAACAGGGTCTCTGAGCAGTTCTTC. V usage is TRBV13 and J usage is TRBJ2-1; D might be TRBD1 (6 bases). The CDR3 is 13 amino acids. The germline V and J ends were trimmed by 5 bases and 9 bases, with 14 bases remaining between them. Germline values: CDR1 PRHDT, CDR2 FYEKMQ (reference sequence).

By share, this clone counts as medium-sized. This chain connects TRBV2 to TRBJ2-1, with TRBD2 as a possible D gene (6 bases). Germline loops: CDR1 SNHLY, CDR2 FYNNEI. The ends were cut back, 6 bases at V and 10 bases at J, with 10 bases in the middle. The CDR3 loop spans 11 amino acids. The CDR3 nucleotides read TGTGCCAGCAGCACTAGCAGGGAGCAGTTCTTC. Protein product: CASSTSREQFF.

This sequence joins TRBV9 and TRBJ2-2; tentative D call: TRBD1 (5 bases). Trimming stripped 3 bases from V and 1 base from J, with 10 bases between. The CDR3 loop spans 15 amino acids. Germline-derived CDR1 and CDR2 are SGDLS and YYNGEE. CDR3 residues: CASSGHQGNTGELFF. The CDR3 DNA is TGTGCCAGCAGCGGACATCAGGGGAACACCGGGGAGCTGTTTTTT.

This chain uses TRBV18 with TRBJ2-7; a weak D match, TRBD2 (6 bases). Germline CDR1 KGHSH, CDR2 LQKENI. V was cut by 4 bases and J by 4 bases, with 11 bases left in between. This CDR3 comprises 13 residues. For the CDR3, the DNA is TGTGCCAGCTCACGGGATAGCGGTTACGAGCAGTACTTC. Protein: CASSRDSGYEQYF.

This clone was seen just once. This chain joins TRBV19 and TRBJ2-2; TRBD2 agrees at 8 bases. V trimming: 5 bases; J trimming: 1 base; junction bases outside the gene matches: 3. Germline V gene sequence: CDR1 LNHDA, CDR2 SQIVND (reference sequence). The CDR3 totals 15 residues. The CDR3 loop is CASSPREVNTGELFF. The CDR3 DNA follows: TGTGCCAGTAGTCCGCGGGAGGTGAACACCGGGGAGCTGTTTTTT.

The chain carries TRBV10-1 and TRBJ2-1; either TRBD1 or TRBD2 may fit D (5 bases each). CDR3 length: 15 amino acids. Germline V gene lookup returns CDR1 WNHNN and CDR2 SYGVQD (reference sequence). Trimming removed 2 bases at V and 3 bases at J, with 11 bases between. The DNA for the CDR3 is TGCGCCAGCAGTGAGGTGGGGGAAAGCTACAATGAGCAGTTCTTC. Amino acid sequence: CASSEVGESYNEQFF.

This chain connects TRBV7-9 to TRBJ1-4; unclear D gene. V gave up 6 bases and J gave up 8 bases, with 10 bases separating them. Looked up from germline, CDR1 is SEHNR and CDR2 is FQNEAQ (reference sequence). The CDR3 has 12 amino acids. DNA for the CDR3: TGTGCCAGCAGATATTATCAGGAAAAACTGTTTTTT. Its protein is CASRYYQEKLFF. The variable domain in full, with the rest retrieved from reference TRBV7-9 and TRBJ1-4, is DTGVSQNPRHKITKRGQNVTFRCDPISEHNRLYWYRQTLGQGPEFLTYFQNEAQLEKSRLLSDRFSAERPKGSFSTLEIQRTEQGDSAMYLCASRYYQEKLFFGSGTQLSVL.

This sequence joins TRBV6-1 and TRBJ1-5; a possible D gene is TRBD1 (6 bases). There are 15 residues in the CDR3. V lost 6 bases and J lost 1, with 13 bases in between. CDR1 MNHNS and CDR2 SASEGT come from the germline V gene. In nucleotides, the CDR3 is TGTGCCAGCAGATCGATTCAGGGGAGCAATCAGCCCCAGCATTTT. Translated, it gives CASRSIQGSNQPQHF.